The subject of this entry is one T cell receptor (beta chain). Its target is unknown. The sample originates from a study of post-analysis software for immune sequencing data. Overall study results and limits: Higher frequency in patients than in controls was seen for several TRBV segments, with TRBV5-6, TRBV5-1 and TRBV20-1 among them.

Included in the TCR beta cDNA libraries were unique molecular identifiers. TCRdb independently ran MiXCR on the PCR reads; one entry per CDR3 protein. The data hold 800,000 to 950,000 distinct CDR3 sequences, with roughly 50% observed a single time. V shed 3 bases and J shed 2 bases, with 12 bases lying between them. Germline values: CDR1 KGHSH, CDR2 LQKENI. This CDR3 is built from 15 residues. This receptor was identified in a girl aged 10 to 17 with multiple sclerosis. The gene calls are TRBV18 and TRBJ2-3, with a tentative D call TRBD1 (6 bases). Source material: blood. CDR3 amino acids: CASSPQGQVTDTQYF. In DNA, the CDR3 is TGTGCCAGCTCACCGCAGGGGCAGGTCACAGATACGCAGTATTTT.